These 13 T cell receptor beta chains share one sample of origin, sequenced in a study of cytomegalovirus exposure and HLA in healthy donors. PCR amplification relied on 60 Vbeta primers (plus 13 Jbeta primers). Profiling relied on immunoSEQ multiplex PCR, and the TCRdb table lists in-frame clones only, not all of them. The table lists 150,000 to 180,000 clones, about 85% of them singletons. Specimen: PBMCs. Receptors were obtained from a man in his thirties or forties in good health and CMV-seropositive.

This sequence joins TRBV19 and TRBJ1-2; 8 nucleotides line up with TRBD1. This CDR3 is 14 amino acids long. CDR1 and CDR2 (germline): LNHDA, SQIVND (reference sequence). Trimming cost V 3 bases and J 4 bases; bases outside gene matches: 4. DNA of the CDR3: TGTGCCAGTAGTATGGAGACAGGGGTCTATGGCTACACCTTC. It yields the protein CASSMETGVYGYTF.

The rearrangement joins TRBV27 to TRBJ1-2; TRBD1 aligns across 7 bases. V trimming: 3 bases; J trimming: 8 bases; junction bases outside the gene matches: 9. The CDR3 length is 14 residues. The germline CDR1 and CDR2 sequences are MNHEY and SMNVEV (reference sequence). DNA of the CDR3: TGTGCCAGCAGTTTTGGGCAGGGGGTAGGCGGCTACACCTTC. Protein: CASSFGQGVGGYTF.

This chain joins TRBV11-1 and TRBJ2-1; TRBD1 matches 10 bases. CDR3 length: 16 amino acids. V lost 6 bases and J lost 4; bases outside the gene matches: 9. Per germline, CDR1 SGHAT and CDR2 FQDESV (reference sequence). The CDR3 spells CASSSPGQGTYNEQFF. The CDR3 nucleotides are TGTGCCAGCAGTTCACCGGGACAGGGGACGTACAATGAGCAGTTCTTC.

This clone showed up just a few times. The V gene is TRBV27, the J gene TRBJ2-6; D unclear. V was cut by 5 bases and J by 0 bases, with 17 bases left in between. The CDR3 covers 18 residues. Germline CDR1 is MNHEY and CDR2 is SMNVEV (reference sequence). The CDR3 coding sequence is TGTGCCAGCAGTCCTCTTGGGCTAACCTACTCTGGGGCCAACGTCCTGACTTTC. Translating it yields CASSPLGLTYSGANVLTF.

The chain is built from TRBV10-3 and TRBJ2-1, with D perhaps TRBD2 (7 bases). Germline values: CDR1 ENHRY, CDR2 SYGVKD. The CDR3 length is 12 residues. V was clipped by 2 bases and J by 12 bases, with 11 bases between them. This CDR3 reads CAISEGGAAQFF. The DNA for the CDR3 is TGTGCCATCAGTGAGGGGGGGGCGGCGCAGTTCTTC.

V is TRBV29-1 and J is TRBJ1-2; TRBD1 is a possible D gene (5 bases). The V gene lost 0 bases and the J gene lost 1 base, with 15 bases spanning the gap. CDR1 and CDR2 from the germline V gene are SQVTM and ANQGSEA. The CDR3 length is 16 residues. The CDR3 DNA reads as TGCAGCGTTGAAGATCCGGGGGACGGCTATAACTATGGCTACACCTTC. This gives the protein CSVEDPGDGYNYGYTF.

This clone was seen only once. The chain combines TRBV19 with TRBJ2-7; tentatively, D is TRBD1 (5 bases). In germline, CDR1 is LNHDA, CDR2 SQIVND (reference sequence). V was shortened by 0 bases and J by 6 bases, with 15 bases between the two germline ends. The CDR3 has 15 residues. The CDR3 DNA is TGTGCCAGTAGTATAGACGGGCAGGGCCCGGGCGAGCAGTACTTC. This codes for CASSIDGQGPGEQYF.

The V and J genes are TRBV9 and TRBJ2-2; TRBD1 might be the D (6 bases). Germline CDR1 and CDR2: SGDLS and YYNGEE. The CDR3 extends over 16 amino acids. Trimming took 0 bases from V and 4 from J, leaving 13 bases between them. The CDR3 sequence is CASSVDTGLGTGELFF. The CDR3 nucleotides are TGTGCCAGCAGCGTAGACACAGGGCTGGGCACCGGGGAGCTGTTTTTT. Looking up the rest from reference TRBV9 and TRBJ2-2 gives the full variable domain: DSGVTQTPKHLITATGQRVTLRCSPRSGDLSVYWYQQSLDQGLQFLIQYYNGEERAKGNILERFSAQQFPDLHSELNLSSLELGDSALYFCASSVDTGLGTGELFFGEGSRLTVL.

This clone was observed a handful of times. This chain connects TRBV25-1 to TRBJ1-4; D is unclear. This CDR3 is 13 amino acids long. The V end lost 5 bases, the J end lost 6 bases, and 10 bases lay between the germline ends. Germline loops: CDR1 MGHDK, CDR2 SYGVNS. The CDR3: CASSKGGDEKLFF. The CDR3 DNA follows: TGTGCCAGCAGTAAGGGCGGGGATGAAAAACTGTTTTTT.

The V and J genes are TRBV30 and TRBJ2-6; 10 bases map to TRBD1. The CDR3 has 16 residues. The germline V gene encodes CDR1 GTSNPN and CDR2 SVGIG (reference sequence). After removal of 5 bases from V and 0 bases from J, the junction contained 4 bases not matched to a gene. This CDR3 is CAWGTGAFSGANVLTF. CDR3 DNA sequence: TGTGCCTGGGGGACAGGGGCTTTCTCTGGGGCCAACGTCCTGACTTTC.

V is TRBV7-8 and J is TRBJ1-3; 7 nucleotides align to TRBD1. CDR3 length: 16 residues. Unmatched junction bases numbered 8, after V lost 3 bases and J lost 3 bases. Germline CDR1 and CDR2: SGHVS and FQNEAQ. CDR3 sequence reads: CASSFNPGQRGNTIYF. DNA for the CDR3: TGTGCCAGCAGCTTTAACCCGGGACAGCGTGGAAACACCATATATTTT. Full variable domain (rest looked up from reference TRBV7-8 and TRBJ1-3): GAGVSQSPRYKVAKRGQDVALRCDPISGHVSLFWYQQALGQGPEFLTYFQNEAQLDKSGLPSDRFFAERPEGSVSTLKIQRTQQEDSAVYLCASSFNPGQRGNTIYFGEGSWLTVV.

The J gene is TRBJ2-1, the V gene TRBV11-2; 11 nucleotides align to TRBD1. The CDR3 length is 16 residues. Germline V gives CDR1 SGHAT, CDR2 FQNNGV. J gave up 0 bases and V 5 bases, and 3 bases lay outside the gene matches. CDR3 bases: TGTGCCAGCAGCCAAGGGACAGGGGGCTCCTACAATGAGCAGTTCTTC. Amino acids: CASSQGTGGSYNEQFF.

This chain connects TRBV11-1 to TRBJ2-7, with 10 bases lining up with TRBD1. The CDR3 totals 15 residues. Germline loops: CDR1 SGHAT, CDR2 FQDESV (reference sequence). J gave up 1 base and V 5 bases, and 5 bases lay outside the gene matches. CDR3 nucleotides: TGTGCCAGCAGCGCCCGACAGGGGGCGTCCTACGAGCAGTACTTC. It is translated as CASSARQGASYEQYF. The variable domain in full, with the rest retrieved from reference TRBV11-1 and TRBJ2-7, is EAEVAQSPRYKITEKSQAVAFWCDPISGHATLYWYRQILGQGPELLVQFQDESVVDDSQLPKDRFSAERLKGVDSTLKIQPAELGDSAMYLCASSARQGASYEQYFGPGTRLTVT.